This T cell receptor (beta chain) was captured by sequencing in a study of cytotoxic CD8 clonotypes in ibrutinib-treated CLL. For the study at large: Mean per-sample yields comprised around 230,000 productive templates and fewer than 95,000 productive rearrangements.

As for this clone: Its antigen is as yet unknown.

Trimming shortened V by 0 bases and J by 5 bases, and 13 bases separated the two germline ends. This CDR3 has 15 residues. CDR1 is MGHRA, CDR2 YSYEKL, per germline. Overall study results and limits: Public clonotypes (which were uncommon) either contracted or remained stable on treatment. Clonality was higher at baseline than in age-matched healthy donors and tracked circulating CD8+ T-cell counts.

The method was immunoSEQ multiplex PCR; TCRdb's version includes in-frame clones alone and lacks a portion of them. Of about 32,000 clones in the sample, about 64% were seen once. This chain joins TRBV4-1 and TRBJ1-1, with D tentatively TRBD1 (5 bases). The source was PBMCs, collected at disease progression, from a patient treated with ibrutinib. The sequence was collected from a human donor with chronic lymphocytic leukemia. CDR3 amino acids: CASSQDRFGGTEAFF. The CDR3 DNA reads TGCGCCAGCAGCCAAGATCGGTTCGGGGGGACTGAAGCTTTCTTT.